Presented here are 29 T cell receptor beta chains from one specimen sequenced in a study of T cells after yellow fever vaccination. MiXCR, run by TCRdb on the 5' RACE reads, gives a single entry per CDR3 protein. This sample yields about 400,000 distinct CDR3 sequences, of which more than 5.5% are seen a single time; 15% belongs to the top ten. The sequenced sample was PBMCs, obtained 5 days after the yellow fever booster vaccination. All receptors derive from a man aged 25 to 40 who received the YFV17D yellow fever vaccine.

This clonotype was recorded a few times. The chain is built from TRBV7-9 and TRBJ2-1; TRBD2 matches 8 bases. The length of the CDR3 is 15 residues. Germline V gene data show CDR1 as SEHNR and CDR2 as FQNEAQ (reference sequence). Trimming removed 7 bases from V and 6 bases from J; junction bases left unmatched: 11. The CDR3 spells CASTRGGREINEQFF. The CDR3 DNA reads TGTGCCAGCACGCGCGGGGGGCGGGAGATCAATGAGCAGTTCTTC.

The table lists this clonotype with many counts. This chain joins TRBV18 and TRBJ2-1, with 7 bases matching TRBD1. Losses at the gene ends were 5 bases for V and 6 bases for J; bases not matched to a gene: 7. CDR1 and CDR2 (germline): KGHSH, LQKENI. The CDR3 has 14 residues. The CDR3 region is CASSDRTGLNEQFF. CDR3 in DNA: TGTGCCAGCTCAGACAGGACAGGTCTCAATGAGCAGTTCTTC.

The V and J genes are TRBV7-6 and TRBJ2-7; 8 nucleotides align to TRBD2. This CDR3 has 15 residues. Germline-derived CDR1 and CDR2 are SGHVS and FNYEAQ. Trimming at V came to 4 bases and at J to 0 bases, leaving 5 bases not matched to a gene. The CDR3 sequence: CASSSMSGSSYEQYF. The CDR3 DNA reads as TGTGCCAGCAGCTCCATGAGCGGGAGCTCCTACGAGCAGTACTTC. Full variable domain (outside the CDR3, taken from reference TRBV7-6 and TRBJ2-7): GAGVSQSPRYKVTKRGQDVALRCDPISGHVSLYWYRQALGQGPEFLTYFNYEAQQDKSGLPNDRFSAERPEGSISTLTIQRTEQRDSAMYRCASSSMSGSSYEQYFGPGTRLTVT.

The gene calls are TRBV5-4 and TRBJ2-1, with 7 bases identical to TRBD2. V shed 2 bases and J 7 bases; nucleotides not matched to a gene: 15. Germline V lookup: CDR1 SGHNT, CDR2 YYREEE (reference sequence). The CDR3 sequence is 17 residues long. The CDR3 loop reads CASSLSLQRGVRNEQFF. DNA for the CDR3: TGTGCCAGCAGCTTAAGCCTACAGCGGGGAGTACGGAATGAGCAGTTCTTC.

This clonotype was counted a few times. J is TRBJ2-3 and V is TRBV7-2; D is possibly TRBD1 (6 bases). This CDR3 has 13 residues. Germline V CDR1 and CDR2: SGHTA, FQGNSA. Deletions cut 5 bases from V and 6 bases from J, with 12 bases between. The CDR3 DNA reads TGTGCCAGCAGCGCGCAACAGGGTGATACGCAGTATTTT. Protein: CASSAQQGDTQYF.

This clonotype was observed a few times. CDR3 DNA sequence: TGTGCCAGCAGCCACCGGTTGGGGGATACTAATCTGGGCGATACGCAGTATTTT. Residues: CASSHRLGDTNLGDTQYF. This sequence joins TRBV9 and TRBJ2-3; possibly TRBD1 or TRBD2 for D (5 bases each). V dropped 4 bases and J dropped 6 bases, with 27 bases sitting between them. The CDR3 runs 18 residues. Per the germline V gene, CDR1 is SGDLS and CDR2 is YYNGEE.

This clonotype was seen many times. The V call is TRBV5-1, the J call TRBJ2-1; 11 bases map to TRBD2. This CDR3 is 15 amino acids long. CDR1 is SGHRS, CDR2 YFSETQ, per germline. Germline trimming cut 1 base from V and 6 bases from J; bases unmatched to any gene: 3. CDR3 in amino acids: CASSLTSGSINEQFF. Written as DNA, the CDR3 is TGCGCCAGCAGCTTGACTAGCGGGAGTATCAATGAGCAGTTCTTC.

The rearrangement joins TRBV14 to TRBJ2-2, with 8 bases that match TRBD1. V dropped 4 bases and J dropped 0; count of bases not matched to a gene: 4. Per the germline V gene, CDR1 is SGHDN and CDR2 is FVKESK. The CDR3 is 16 amino acids. The CDR3 is CASSRRQGTNTGELFF. CDR3 nucleotide sequence: TGTGCCAGCAGCCGTCGACAGGGGACGAACACCGGGGAGCTGTTTTTT.

This clonotype was counted between two and nine times. This chain uses TRBV12-3 or TRBV12-4 with TRBJ2-7; D perhaps matches TRBD1 (5 bases). V gave up 3 bases and J gave up 2 bases, with 11 bases separating them. The CDR3 loop spans 14 amino acids. CDR3 amino acids: CASSLVQAAYEQYF. CDR3 DNA: TGTGCCAGCAGTTTGGTACAGGCAGCCTACGAGCAGTACTTC.

The rearrangement joins TRBV18 to TRBJ2-5, with TRBD2 identical over 13 bases. V lost 0 bases, J lost 5 bases, and 6 bases stayed unmatched. CDR1 is KGHSH and CDR2 is LQKENI in the germline V gene. This CDR3 is built from 17 residues. CDR3 loop: CASSPPTSGRVLETQYF. The CDR3 DNA reads as TGTGCCAGCTCACCACCTACTAGCGGGAGGGTCCTGGAGACCCAGTACTTC.

This clonotype occurred many times. The V and J genes are TRBV4-1 and TRBJ2-1; tentatively, D is TRBD2 (6 bases). This CDR3 is 16 amino acids long. Germline V gene lookup returns CDR1 MGHRA and CDR2 YSYEKL. Between the trimmed V and J ends, which lost 4 bases and 0 bases, there was a span of 13 bases. CDR3 in DNA: TGCGCCAGCAGCCCCGGGGGAAGGGGCTCCTACAATGAGCAGTTCTTC. Its protein is CASSPGGRGSYNEQFF.

This clonotype occurred a few times. V and J are TRBV7-2 and TRBJ1-6; 7 bases line up with TRBD1. CDR1 is SGHTA, CDR2 FQGNSA, per germline. With V trimmed by 4 bases and J by 9 bases, 12 bases remained unmatched. This CDR3 comprises 16 residues. As DNA, the CDR3 is TGTGCCAGCAGCTCACCGGAGGGGGCCATCGGTTCACCCCTCCACTTT. Its protein is CASSSPEGAIGSPLHF.

This clonotype was observed a handful of times. This rearrangement joins TRBV19 to TRBJ2-1, with D possibly being TRBD2 (6 bases). Trimming took off 5 bases at V and 2 bases at J, with 13 bases between the two ends. This CDR3 region has 15 residues. Germline CDR1 and CDR2: LNHDA and SQIVND (reference sequence). CDR3 DNA sequence: TGTGCCAGTAGTCGAGGGACTGTAACCTACAATGAGCAGTTCTTC. It is translated as CASSRGTVTYNEQFF.

The V and J genes are TRBV6-5 and TRBJ1-4; no firm D call. The CDR3 spans 13 residues. Trimming took 0 bases from V and 6 from J, leaving 5 bases between them. The germline CDR1 and CDR2 sequences are MNHEY and SVGAGI. The CDR3 protein is CASSYSGYEKLFF. The CDR3 nucleotides read TGTGCCAGCAGTTACTCCGGCTATGAAAAACTGTTTTTT.

This clonotype was seen a handful of times. The chain couples TRBV5-4 to TRBJ2-1; D is perhaps TRBD2 (6 bases). This CDR3 has 14 amino acids. Germline lookup yields CDR1 SGHNT and CDR2 YYREEE (reference sequence). V lost 0 bases and J lost 10, with 14 bases in between. The CDR3 DNA reads TGTGCCAGCAGCTTGGGGGCGGGGTCGGGAGAGCAGTTCTTC. Amino acid sequence: CASSLGAGSGEQFF.

There are many counts of this clonotype. The chain employs TRBV12-3 or TRBV12-4 and TRBJ2-3; 14 bases align to TRBD2. Trimming removed 1 base from V and 5 bases from J; junction bases left unmatched: 5. The CDR3 loop spans 17 amino acids. CDR3 DNA sequence: TGTGCCAGCAGTTTAGAGGGACTAGCGGGAGACGGAGATACGCAGTATTTT. Amino acids: CASSLEGLAGDGDTQYF.

This sequence joins TRBV20-1 and TRBJ1-1; D is unresolved. V lost 6 bases, J lost 3 bases, and 5 bases lay in between. The CDR3 consists of 10 residues. The germline V gene encodes CDR1 DFQATT and CDR2 SNEGSKA (reference sequence). The CDR3 region has the DNA TGCAGTGCCCAGCACACTGAAGCTTTCTTT. As protein: CSAQHTEAFF.

Ten or more counts support this clonotype. Here the CDR3 DNA reads TGCGCCAGCAGTGAGACTAGCGGGATTTCAGGGAATGAGCAGTTCTTC. Translation: CASSETSGISGNEQFF. The chain carries TRBV10-2 and TRBJ2-1; 10 bases fit TRBD2. This CDR3 is built from 16 residues. The V gene's germline CDR1 is WSHSY and CDR2 SAAADI. J was trimmed by 7 bases and V by 2 bases; bases with no gene match: 8.

The J gene is TRBJ1-6, the V gene TRBV5-8; D is ambiguous. The CDR3 sequence is 14 residues long. Germline CDR1 is SGHTS and CDR2 is YDEGEE. Trimming stripped 0 bases from V and 5 bases from J, with 6 bases between. Here the CDR3 DNA reads TGTGCCAGCAGCTTGGCAGCCCATAATTCACCCCTCCACTTT. Translation gives CASSLAAHNSPLHF.

The chain uses TRBV5-1 and TRBJ2-7; 8 bases agree with TRBD1. The CDR3 has 16 residues. In germline, CDR1 is SGHRS, CDR2 YFSETQ. The V segment lost 1 base and the J segment 5 bases; nucleotides outside the gene matches: 11. CDR3 DNA sequence: TGCGCCAGCAGCTTGCAGTGGGACAGGATGGTTAACGAGCAGTACTTC. Its translation: CASSLQWDRMVNEQYF.

Ten or more counts support this clonotype. This chain joins TRBV11-2 and TRBJ2-1, with 11 positions matching TRBD2. V was clipped by 1 base and J by 0 bases; unmatched bases: 14. The germline gives CDR1 SGHAT, CDR2 FQNNGV. The CDR3 runs 21 residues. This chain's CDR3 is CASSLGLASGRLGSSYNEQFF. CDR3 coding DNA: TGTGCCAGCAGCTTAGGTTTGGCTAGCGGGAGGTTGGGCAGCTCCTACAATGAGCAGTTCTTC.

This clonotype was counted between two and nine times. V gene TRBV15 combines with J gene TRBJ2-1, with 10 bases identical to TRBD2. V gave up 1 base and J gave up 8 bases; unmatched junction bases: 14. The germline CDR1 and CDR2 sequences are LNHNV and YYDKDF (reference sequence). The CDR3 loop spans 18 amino acids. The CDR3 DNA follows: TGTGCCACCAGCAGAGGGGGGGCCGGGGGACTAGCGAGCCATGAGCAGTTCTTC. Protein sequence: CATSRGGAGGLASHEQFF.

This chain connects TRBV20-1 to TRBJ2-4; 9 positions agree with TRBD2. The V segment lost 1 base and the J segment 0 bases; nucleotides outside the gene matches: 7. The V gene's germline CDR1 is DFQATT and CDR2 SNEGSKA (reference sequence). The CDR3 totals 17 residues. The CDR3, as DNA: TGCAGTGCTAGAGGGATTAGCGGGAGTGAAGCCAAAAACATTCAGTACTTC. Translated, it gives CSARGISGSEAKNIQYF.

This clonotype was counted a few times. J is TRBJ2-7 and V is TRBV9; D unclear. The CDR3 runs 13 residues. Germline-derived CDR1 and CDR2 are SGDLS and YYNGEE. Trimming cost V 4 bases and J 2 bases, with 10 bases left between them. The chain's CDR3 is CASSPSTTYEQYF. The CDR3 DNA sequence: TGTGCCAGCAGCCCAAGTACGACCTACGAGCAGTACTTC.

This chain connects TRBV25-1 to TRBJ2-7; TRBD2 matches at 9 bases. The junction had 8 bases not matched to a gene; V was cut back by 3 bases and J by 5 bases. Per the germline V gene, CDR1 is MGHDK and CDR2 is SYGVNS. The CDR3 is made up of 15 amino acids. This CDR3 reads CASSDHGGGANEQYF. In DNA, the CDR3 is TGTGCCAGCAGTGACCACGGCGGGGGGGCCAACGAGCAGTACTTC.

The table lists this clonotype with a few counts. The V call is TRBV18, the J call TRBJ2-1; D is possibly TRBD2 (6 bases). Trimming pared 2 bases from V and 5 bases from J, leaving 10 bases between. CDR1 KGHSH and CDR2 LQKENI come from the germline V gene. CDR3 length: 14 amino acids. CDR3 coding DNA: TGTGCCAGCTCACCATGGCGGGATGACAATGAGCAGTTCTTC. The encoded protein is CASSPWRDDNEQFF.

This clonotype appeared a few times. The J gene is TRBJ1-5, the V gene TRBV6-5; D is unresolved. The CDR3 is 11 residues long. V lost 8 bases and J 6 bases, leaving 8 bases between the germline ends. From germline, CDR1 is MNHEY and CDR2 SVGAGI. CDR3 DNA: TGTGCCAGCGGGGTGGGTCAGCCCCAGCATTTT. It specifies CASGVGQPQHF.

The chain has TRBV5-1 and TRBJ2-7; 10 positions agree with TRBD2. Germline-derived CDR1 and CDR2 are SGHRS and YFSETQ. The CDR3 consists of 15 residues. V lost 4 bases and J lost 5; bases outside the gene matches: 9. The CDR3 sequence: CASSPPLAGAHEQYF. The CDR3 DNA follows: TGCGCCAGCAGCCCCCCCCTAGCGGGAGCCCACGAGCAGTACTTC.

The rearrangement uses TRBV4-1 and TRBJ2-7, with 9 bases aligning to TRBD1. With 4 bases clipped from V and 2 bases from J, the junction kept 6 bases outside the gene matches. Germline V lookup: CDR1 MGHRA, CDR2 YSYEKL. CDR3 length: 15 residues. CDR3 sequence (DNA): TGCGCCAGCAGCCCCGAGGGACAGGGTACCTACGAGCAGTACTTC. Translation: CASSPEGQGTYEQYF.